This T cell receptor (beta chain) was observed in a study of blood T cell repertoires in COVID-19. About the study: COVID-19 samples from acute and convalescent phases originated in the United States, Italy and Spain.

V was cut by 5 bases and J by 0 bases, with 7 bases left in between. The CDR3 runs to 13 residues. CDR1 and CDR2 (germline): WNHNN, SYGVQD (reference sequence). The authors' processing: Reference gene primers were amplified, and this amplification served to estimate nucleated cell counts. The table came from immunoSEQ multiplex PCR; TCRdb's copy has only in-frame clones and leaves some out. From that table come the V and J calls and clone size; the DNA was used to work out D and trimming. The sample lists around 150,000 clones, approximately 91% occurring once. The sequence was collected from a man aged 18 to 29 with acute or convalescent COVID-19. The sequenced material came from peripheral blood. This chain connects TRBV10-1 to TRBJ1-1; no clear D gene. This chain's CDR3 is CASSPSLNTEAFF. The CDR3 nucleotides read TGCGCCAGCAGTCCTTCCCTGAACACTGAAGCTTTCTTT.